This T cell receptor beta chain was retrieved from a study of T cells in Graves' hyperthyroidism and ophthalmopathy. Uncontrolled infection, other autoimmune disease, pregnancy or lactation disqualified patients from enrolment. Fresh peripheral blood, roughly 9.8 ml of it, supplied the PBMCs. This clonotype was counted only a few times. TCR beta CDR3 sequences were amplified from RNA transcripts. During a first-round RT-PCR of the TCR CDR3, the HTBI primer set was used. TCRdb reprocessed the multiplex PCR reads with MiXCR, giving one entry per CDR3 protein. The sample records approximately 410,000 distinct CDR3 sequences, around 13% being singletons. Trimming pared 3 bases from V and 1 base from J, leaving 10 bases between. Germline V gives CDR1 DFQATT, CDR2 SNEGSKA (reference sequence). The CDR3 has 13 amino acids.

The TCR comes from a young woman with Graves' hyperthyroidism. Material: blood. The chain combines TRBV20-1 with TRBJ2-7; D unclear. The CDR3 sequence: CSASPTRSYEQYF. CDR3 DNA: TGCAGTGCTAGCCCCACCAGATCCTACGAGCAGTACTTC.